Sequencing of this T cell receptor beta chain was carried out in a study of shared clonotypes between healthy human individuals. Study results and limitations: Rarefaction indicated that sorted-subset sequencing remained incomplete although depth was large. Shared clonotypes: about 4.6% naive CD4, around 3.7% naive CD8, less than 2.5% memory CD4, 0.4% memory CD8.

CDR1 is MGHRA and CDR2 is YSYEKL in the germline V gene. The CDR3 is made up of 14 amino acids. Only in-frame clones appear in the TCRdb table, and some are missing; sequencing was by immunoSEQ multiplex PCR. Of over a million clones in the sample, about 74% were seen once. This clone was seen more than once but under ten times. Its antigen is not known. The sequenced sample was memory CD4+ T cells sorted from blood. Described subset: CD45RA-negative fraction. This clonotype was sampled from a man aged 18 to 29 in good health. The chain carries TRBV4-1 and TRBJ2-5; D call uncertain. The DNA matches TRBJ2-7 better at its end, which makes the J call doubtful. This CDR3 reads CASSQGRNSYEQYF. CDR3 sequence (DNA): TGCGCCAGCAGCCAAGGACGGAACTCCTACGAGCAGTACTTC.